Only a few counts were recorded for the clone carrying this T cell receptor beta chain. The data were obtained in a study of regulatory T cells in long-lasting Graves disease. Investigators prepared the TCR beta libraries by applying iRepertoire HTBI primers and Arm-PCR of CDR3 regions. MiXCR was run by TCRdb on the multiplex PCR reads, yielding one entry per CDR3 protein. The profile shows about 540,000 distinct CDR3 sequences, 13% of them singletons. Germline loops: CDR1 LGHNT, CDR2 FRNRAP. V lost 6 bases to trimming and J lost 0 bases; unmatched junction nucleotides: 4. This CDR3 spans 14 amino acids. This sample's time point: newly diagnosed GD, antithyroid drugs for less than 3 months. Extracted PBMC RNA gave rise to the TCR library. These data also formed part of another study, on T cells in Graves' hyperthyroidism and ophthalmopathy.

The gene calls are TRBV12-5 and TRBJ2-7, with TRBD2 matching 8 bases. The specimen was peripheral blood mononuclear cells (PBMCs), collected at new diagnosis, from a patient treated with antithyroid drugs. This receptor was obtained from a man aged 25-40 years with Graves disease. The CDR3 nucleotides are TGTGCTAGTGGCTCCAGCGGGAGCTCCTACGAGCAGTACTTC. Translated, it gives CASGSSGSSYEQYF.